This T cell receptor beta chain was identified in a study of cytomegalovirus exposure and HLA in healthy donors. At the level of the study: The 95 to 150 validation repertoires were produced on the same platform as the 500 to 800 repertoires of the first cohort. This was reported in a later analysis.

Germline CDR1 is SGHRS and CDR2 is YFSETQ. J was trimmed by 4 bases and V by 6 bases; bases with no gene match: 12. The CDR3 runs to 15 residues. TCRdb keeps only in-frame clones here, not all; method: immunoSEQ multiplex PCR. Of some 250,000 clones listed, roughly 90% are singletons. The TCR was taken from a woman under 30 in good health and CMV-seronegative. The chain joins TRBV5-1 to TRBJ1-2, with TRBD1 matching over 7 bases. Sequencing input: PBMCs. Here the CDR3 reads CASTTGTASIYGYTF. CDR3 nucleotides: TGCGCCAGCACCACCGGGACAGCATCTATCTATGGCTACACCTTC.